Shown below are 17 T cell receptor beta chains from a single sample sequenced in a study of blood T cells in healthy people across ages. Using a J-beta primer mix together with a sample-barcoded 5' primer, a second PCR was run for about 6 to 12 cycles. From the 5' RACE reads, TCRdb called clonotypes with MiXCR, one entry per CDR3 protein. The table records fewer than 1,200,000 distinct CDR3 sequences, almost 25% of them present only once. Separately, the same data were catalogued under a study of T cells of mothers and their children.

Input material: blood. The receptor set was obtained from a girl aged 2-9 years in good health.

This clonotype was seen more than once but under ten times. The chain uses TRBV20-1 and TRBJ2-7, with a possible D match to TRBD2 (6 bases). The germline V gene encodes CDR1 DFQATT and CDR2 SNEGSKA (reference sequence). This CDR3 is 15 amino acids long. The V end was cut by 0 bases, the J end by 2 bases, with 14 bases between. The DNA for the CDR3 is TGCAGTGCTAGAGACGAGCGGGCTAAGACCTACGAGCAGTACTTC. Its protein product is CSARDERAKTYEQYF.

This clonotype was counted many times. This rearrangement joins TRBV6-6 to TRBJ2-1; D is possibly TRBD1 (6 bases). Trimming left V 2 bases short and J 5 bases short, with 13 bases between. The CDR3 is 15 residues long. In germline, CDR1 is MNHNY, CDR2 SVGAGI (reference sequence). The CDR3: CASSYLETGDNEQFF. Here the CDR3 DNA reads TGTGCCAGCAGTTACCTGGAGACAGGCGACAATGAGCAGTTCTTC.

The chain has TRBV6-4 and TRBJ2-1, with 7 nucleotides matching TRBD2. The germline CDR1 and CDR2 sequences are MRHNA and SNTAGT. The CDR3 has 13 amino acids. V lost 7 bases and J lost 10; bases outside the gene matches: 10. CDR3: CASTPGGTKEQFF. In nucleotides, the CDR3 is TGTGCCAGCACCCCGGGGGGTACGAAAGAGCAGTTCTTC.

This clonotype was detected a few times. This rearrangement joins TRBV4-1 to TRBJ2-7, with D possibly TRBD2 on 5 matching bases. Trimming took 0 bases from V and 7 from J, leaving 13 bases between them. This CDR3 has 14 amino acids. In germline, CDR1 is MGHRA, CDR2 YSYEKL. CDR3 DNA sequence: TGCGCCAGCAGCCAAGAACTGGGAGCCAGGGAGCAGTACTTC. Amino acids: CASSQELGAREQYF.

V usage is TRBV9 and J usage is TRBJ1-2; the D gene is possibly TRBD1 (5 bases). This CDR3 has 16 amino acids. Germline V gene sequence: CDR1 SGDLS, CDR2 YYNGEE. V was clipped by 0 bases and J by 4 bases, with 16 bases between them. CDR3 DNA: TGTGCCAGCAGCGTAGCCTTGGAGTGGGGGGGCTATGGCTACACCTTC. Translation: CASSVALEWGGYGYTF.

This CDR3 reads CSVWWPYQETQYF. In DNA, the CDR3 is TGCAGCGTTTGGTGGCCGTACCAAGAGACCCAGTACTTC. V usage is TRBV29-1 and J usage is TRBJ2-5; D unclear. This CDR3 is 13 amino acids long. Germline V CDR1 and CDR2: SQVTM, ANQGSEA. V was cut by 5 bases and J by 0 bases, with 10 bases left in between.

The rearrangement uses TRBV5-1 and TRBJ2-3, with 8 positions matching TRBD1. CDR1 SGHRS and CDR2 YFSETQ come from the germline V gene. V lost 3 bases, J lost 5 bases, and 26 bases stayed unmatched. The CDR3 sequence is 21 residues long. The CDR3 region is CASSSHPGGAVRSSVGDTQYF. The CDR3 bases are TGCGCCAGCAGCTCGCATCCAGGGGGCGCAGTCAGAAGCAGTGTTGGAGATACGCAGTATTTT.

This clonotype was observed a handful of times. This sequence joins TRBV9 and TRBJ1-3, with a weak D call TRBD1 (5 bases). V was shortened by 7 bases and J by 2 bases, with 10 bases between the two germline ends. This CDR3 is 13 amino acids long. Germline V gene lookup returns CDR1 SGDLS and CDR2 YYNGEE. CDR3 residues: CASRDPPGNTIYF. CDR3 nucleotide sequence: TGTGCCAGCCGGGACCCCCCTGGAAACACCATATATTTT.

The chain is built from TRBV5-4 and TRBJ1-1; tentatively, D is TRBD1 (6 bases). This CDR3 contains 12 residues. The germline V gene has CDR1 SGHNT and CDR2 YYREEE (reference sequence). Deletions cut 3 bases from V and 7 bases from J, with 10 bases between. CDR3 DNA sequence: TGTGCCAGCAGCTGGGGGGGCGGTGAAGCTTTCTTT. This translates into CASSWGGGEAFF.

This clonotype has just a few counts. For the CDR3, the DNA is TGTGCCAGCAGCTCAGGGACAGCCGCTTATGGCTACACCTTC. Residues: CASSSGTAAYGYTF. The V and J genes are TRBV7-8 and TRBJ1-2; 7 bases map to TRBD1. CDR1 is SGHVS and CDR2 is FQNEAQ in the germline V gene. CDR3 size: 14 residues. J was trimmed by 5 bases and V by 4 bases; bases with no gene match: 7.

The chain joins TRBV20-1 to TRBJ2-1; 9 bases are a match to TRBD2. Germline V CDR1 and CDR2: DFQATT, SNEGSKA (reference sequence). After removal of 0 bases from V and 8 bases from J, the junction contained 11 bases not matched to a gene. The CDR3 is 16 amino acids. This CDR3 reads CSARDQAGGRFDEQFF. The CDR3 nucleotides read TGCAGTGCTAGAGATCAAGCGGGGGGCCGGTTTGATGAGCAGTTCTTC.

This clonotype has a handful of counts. This chain connects TRBV6-1 to TRBJ1-2; 7 nucleotides match TRBD1. Germline CDR1 MNHNS, CDR2 SASEGT. CDR3 length: 16 residues. The V gene end was trimmed by 1 base and the J gene end by 0 bases; junction bases not matched to a gene: 5. The CDR3 DNA is TGTGCCAGCAGTGAAGAAGGGGGCCCATCTAACTATGGCTACACCTTC. Its translation is CASSEEGGPSNYGYTF.

J is TRBJ2-4 and V is TRBV6-6, with 10 bases fitting TRBD2. Trimming removed 2 bases from V and 7 bases from J; junction bases left unmatched: 8. This CDR3 has 16 amino acids. Germline CDR1 MNHNY, CDR2 SVGAGI (reference sequence). CDR3 nucleotide sequence: TGTGCCAGCAGTTACCCCAATAGCGGGGGGTCGAACATTCAGTACTTC. It is translated as CASSYPNSGGSNIQYF.

The chain couples TRBV29-1 to TRBJ2-5; either TRBD1 or TRBD2 may fit D (6 bases each). The J call may be faulty, since TRBJ2-1 better matches the DNA end. Germline values: CDR1 SQVTM, CDR2 ANQGSEA. The CDR3 covers 14 residues. CDR3 region: CSVDLGGSGNEQFF. The CDR3 bases are TGCAGCGTTGATCTAGGGGGGTCTGGCAATGAGCAGTTCTTC.

In its sample, this clonotype was seen a few times. This may be a read error: a much more frequent sequence differs by one nucleotide. The chain is built from TRBV2 and TRBJ2-7, with D unclear. CDR3 length equals 11 residues. The germline CDR1 and CDR2 sequences are SNHLY and FYNNEI. With 4 bases removed from V and 3 bases from J, the gap between germline ends came to 4 bases. The CDR3 loop is CASSAHYEQYF. The CDR3 DNA follows: TGTGCCAGCAGTGCCCACTACGAGCAGTACTTC. Drawing the rest from reference TRBV2 and TRBJ2-7, the complete variable domain is EPEVTQTPSHQVTQMGQEVILRCVPISNHLYFYWYRQILGQKVEFLVSFYNNEISEKSEIFDDQFSVERPDGSNFTLKIRSTKLEDSAMYFCASSAHYEQYFGPGTRLTVT.

The V gene is TRBV6-6, the J gene TRBJ1-4; 7 bases fit TRBD1. Per germline, CDR1 MNHNY and CDR2 SVGAGI (reference sequence). The V and J ends lost 7 bases and 4 bases, in that order; junction bases with no gene match: 6. This CDR3 contains 14 residues. The CDR3 sequence: CASKPGQLNEKLFF. The CDR3 DNA reads TGTGCCAGCAAACCGGGACAGCTTAATGAAAAACTGTTTTTT.

This clonotype was found a few times. The V call is TRBV10-3, the J call TRBJ2-5; D not certain. The J call may be in error: the DNA end matches TRBJ2-7 better. This CDR3 spans 13 amino acids. Germline V CDR1 and CDR2: ENHRY, SYGVKD. The CDR3: CAIMEGSLYEQYF. DNA for the CDR3: TGTGCCATCATGGAAGGGTCCCTCTACGAGCAGTACTTC.